Included here is one T cell receptor (beta chain) sequence, with context. This sample is part of a study of shared clonotypes between healthy human individuals. The wider study: The composition of the donors was two women and a few men aged 18 to 49.

The ends lost 6 bases at V and 7 bases at J; junction bases unmatched: 9. Germline CDR1 and CDR2: MDHEN and SYDVKM. The CDR3 totals 14 residues. Splitting the CD4+ cells yielded a CD45RA+ naive subset and a CD45RA-negative memory subset. The assay was immunoSEQ multiplex PCR, and TCRdb's table has in-frame clones only and misses some. Altogether 300,000 or so clones are present, around 74% being singletons, with the ten largest covering 10%. Sequenced: memory CD4+ T cells sorted from blood. Subset described: CD45RA-negative fraction. The TCR sequence derives from a man aged 30-40 years in good health. This sequence joins TRBV28 and TRBJ2-1; 7 bases line up with TRBD2. This CDR3 is CASRRESPTNEQFF. CDR3 DNA: TGTGCCAGCAGGCGGGAGTCGCCTACTAATGAGCAGTTCTTC.